Below, 6 T cell receptor beta chains from the same sample are listed, as sequenced in a study of CXCR3-negative and CXCR3-positive naive CD8 T cells. Overall study findings and caveats: CXCR3-positive naive cells had TRB CDR3s that were more hydrophobic than CXCR3-negative naive cells had.

No antigens are known for them. UMI-labeled TRB cDNA libraries were prepared by 5' RACE. TCRdb processed the 5' RACE reads again and assigns one entry to each CDR3 protein, with no DNA. The table for this sample gives around 160,000 distinct CDR3 sequences. Sequences were obtained from naive CXCR3+ CD8+ T cells from blood. Subset denoted: CD45RO-CCR7+CD27+CD95- naive CD8+ T cells expressing CXCR3 (TNR3+). Every receptor here comes from a human donor in good health. Some clones in this sample may be carry-over from other donors' samples.

The rearrangement uses TRBV7-9 and TRBJ2-1; TCRdb gives TRBD1 as the D gene, but with no DNA this cannot be confirmed. Germline CDR1 SEHNR, CDR2 FQNEAQ (reference sequence). CDR3 length: 14 residues. CDR3 region: CASSLGASYNEQFF.

This chain links TRBV29-1 with TRBJ2-3; without DNA, the TCRdb call of TRBD2 cannot be checked. CDR1 is SQVTM, CDR2 ANQGSEA, per germline. The CDR3 spans 14 residues. CDR3: CSVDGGPRTDTQYF.

The rearrangement joins TRBV7-9 to TRBJ2-6; the TCRdb D gene call, TRBD1, has no DNA to confirm it. CDR3 size: 16 residues. The V gene's germline CDR1 is SEHNR and CDR2 FQNEAQ (reference sequence). The CDR3: CASSLGEKALANVLTF.

The chain joins TRBV29-1 to TRBJ2-7. Germline CDR1 reads SQVTM; CDR2 reads ANQGSEA. This CDR3 is 13 amino acids long. CDR3 loop: CSVKIVGSYEQYF.

The J gene is TRBJ2-3, the V gene TRBV28; no DNA is available, so the TRBD1 call from TCRdb remains unchecked. Germline-derived CDR1 and CDR2 are MDHEN and SYDVKM. CDR3 length: 15 amino acids. CDR3 loop: CASSLAAPLTDTQYF.

The chain is built from TRBV11-2 and TRBJ1-1; the TCRdb call, TRBD1, lacks DNA for checking. Germline V lookup: CDR1 SGHAT, CDR2 FQNNGV. The CDR3 is 13 residues long. The CDR3 is CASSYDGGTEAFF.